A single sample is the source of the 17 T cell receptor beta chains below, sequenced in a study of cytomegalovirus exposure and HLA in healthy donors (dated by TCRdb to the late 2010s). The method behind the library was the immunoSEQ multiplex PCR assay. This immuneACCESS table, as held by TCRdb, lists in-frame sequences with V and J called but not all clones. Of the missing ones, under half trace to an unresolved V gene in checked studies; the others have no known cause. For this sample there are some 72,000 clones; 90% to 96% appear just once. 1.5% to 2% of the sample rests with the top ten. The material sequenced was PBMCs. The receptors here all came from a man younger than 35 in good health and CMV-seropositive.

The chain links TRBV29-1 to TRBJ1-2; D gene unclear. This CDR3 is 14 amino acids long. Germline CDR1 and CDR2: SQVTM and ANQGSEA. The V gene lost 0 bases and the J gene lost 7 bases, with 15 bases spanning the gap. The CDR3 reads CSVEDRAGGVGYTF. The CDR3, as DNA: TGCAGCGTTGAAGATCGAGCGGGCGGGGTTGGCTACACCTTC.

The chain uses TRBV19 and TRBJ2-1; weak D call: TRBD2 (6 bases). This CDR3 region has 9 residues. Trimming pared 10 bases from V and 9 bases from J, leaving 7 bases between. Germline V gene lookup returns CDR1 LNHDA and CDR2 SQIVND (reference sequence). In nucleotides, the CDR3 is TGTGCCACCGGGAGTGAGCAGTTCTTC. Amino acids: CATGSEQFF.

About this clone: A read error may produce the germline difference seen at one junction end. V is TRBV15 and J is TRBJ1-5, with 9 positions matching TRBD1. The CDR3 consists of 15 residues. Germline V gene data show CDR1 as LNHNV and CDR2 as YYDKDF (reference sequence). As DNA, the CDR3 is TGTGCCACCAGCTCTGGGACAGGGAAACATCAGGCCCAGCATTTT. Residues: CATSSGTGKHQAQHF.

The V and J genes are TRBV19 and TRBJ2-1; 12 bases match TRBD1. Losses at the gene ends were 10 bases for V and 5 bases for J; bases not matched to a gene: 6. Germline CDR1 and CDR2: LNHDA and SQIVND (reference sequence). This CDR3 has 14 amino acids. In DNA, the CDR3 is TGTGCCACCGAGCGGGACAGGGGGCACAATGAGCAGTTCTTC. Amino acid sequence: CATERDRGHNEQFF.

This chain joins TRBV5-1 and TRBJ1-1; D gene unclear. Per the germline V gene, CDR1 is SGHRS and CDR2 is YFSETQ. This CDR3 is built from 13 residues. Between the trimmed V and J ends, which lost 2 bases and 3 bases, there was a span of 8 bases. In nucleotides, the CDR3 is TGCGCCAGCAGCTTCTTTTTTGACACTGAAGCTTTCTTT. This sequence encodes CASSFFFDTEAFF.

V is TRBV7-9 and J is TRBJ2-7, with D uncertain. This CDR3 is built from 17 residues. Germline values: CDR1 SEHNR, CDR2 FQNEAQ (reference sequence). Trimming stripped 1 base from V and 3 bases from J, with 19 bases between. The CDR3 region has the DNA TGTGCCAGCAGCTTAGATAAAGGTAGACTGGATAACTACGAGCAGTACTTC. It codes for CASSLDKGRLDNYEQYF.

The V and J genes are TRBV27 and TRBJ1-1; possibly TRBD1 for D (5 bases). Germline V lookup: CDR1 MNHEY, CDR2 SMNVEV (reference sequence). This CDR3 region has 13 residues. V lost 0 bases, J lost 9 bases, and 11 bases lay in between. The CDR3 bases are TGTGCCAGCAGTTTATCGGGGGGGAGCCAAGCTTTCTTT. It yields the protein CASSLSGGSQAFF.

The rearrangement links TRBV29-1 to TRBJ2-5; 7 nucleotides align to TRBD1. Germline V gene sequence: CDR1 SQVTM, CDR2 ANQGSEA. The CDR3 sequence is 13 residues long. V dropped 1 base and J dropped 4; count of bases not matched to a gene: 3. The CDR3 DNA is TGCAGCGTTGAAGTAGGGGGCGCAGAGACCCAGTACTTC. Its translation is CSVEVGGAETQYF.

The chain joins TRBV27 to TRBJ2-3; tentatively, D is TRBD1 (6 bases). V shed 6 bases and J shed 4 bases, with 14 bases lying between them. The CDR3 loop spans 14 amino acids. The germline gives CDR1 MNHEY, CDR2 SMNVEV (reference sequence). CDR3 protein: CASSKYRVPDTQYF. CDR3 coding DNA: TGTGCCAGCAGCAAATACAGGGTCCCAGATACGCAGTATTTT.

V gene TRBV19 combines with J gene TRBJ2-1, with a tentative D call TRBD2 (5 bases). Germline CDR1 reads LNHDA; CDR2 reads SQIVND (reference sequence). CDR3 length equals 14 residues. Between the trimmed V and J ends, which lost 0 bases and 9 bases, there was a span of 12 bases. CDR3 sequence: CASSIDVLGVEQFF. The CDR3 region has the DNA TGTGCCAGTAGTATAGATGTGCTGGGAGTTGAGCAGTTCTTC.

The chain employs TRBV5-4 and TRBJ1-2, with D uncertain. This CDR3 has 12 residues. Germline V gene sequence: CDR1 SGHNT, CDR2 YYREEE (reference sequence). Trimming shortened V by 1 base and J by 7 bases, and 8 bases separated the two germline ends. The CDR3 DNA reads as TGTGCCAGCAGCTTGAGTAGATCTGGCTACACCTTC. Translating it yields CASSLSRSGYTF. The full variable domain, in which reference TRBV5-4 and TRBJ1-2 provide the parts outside the CDR3, is ETGVTQSPTHLIKTRGQQVTLRCSSQSGHNTVSWYQQALGQGPQFIFQYYREEENGRGNFPPRFSGLQFPNYSSELNVNALELDDSALYLCASSLSRSGYTFGSGTRLTVV.

The chain couples TRBV2 to TRBJ1-4; 7 nucleotides align to TRBD1. The germline V gene encodes CDR1 SNHLY and CDR2 FYNNEI. This CDR3 has 14 amino acids. V lost 3 bases and J lost 7; bases outside the gene matches: 5. CDR3 in DNA: TGTGCCAGCAGTGACAGGGGGTTAAGTGAAAAACTGTTTTTT. The encoded protein is CASSDRGLSEKLFF.

This clone has a single count. The chain joins TRBV18 to TRBJ1-3; no clear D. The CDR3 is 12 residues long. Between the trimmed V and J ends, which lost 1 base and 7 bases, there was a span of 5 bases. The germline V gene has CDR1 KGHSH and CDR2 LQKENI. The CDR3 DNA reads as TGTGCCAGCTCACCACTTCCGAACACCATATATTTT. Translation: CASSPLPNTIYF.

The chain couples TRBV9 to TRBJ2-6; possible D gene TRBD1, 5 bases. Germline loops: CDR1 SGDLS, CDR2 YYNGEE. The CDR3 is 15 residues long. Trimming took off 3 bases at V and 0 bases at J, with 7 bases between the two ends. CDR3 DNA sequence: TGTGCCAGCAGCGAGGACATCTCTGGGGCCAACGTCCTGACTTTC. It codes for CASSEDISGANVLTF.

This chain connects TRBV5-4 to TRBJ2-3, with a weak D call TRBD1 (5 bases). V lost 1 base, J lost 3 bases, and 6 bases lay in between. Germline V gene sequence: CDR1 SGHNT, CDR2 YYREEE (reference sequence). CDR3 size: 13 residues. The DNA for the CDR3 is TGTGCCAGCAGCTTGAGGGGAACAGATACGCAGTATTTT. It codes for CASSLRGTDTQYF. The full variable domain, with the rest looked up from reference TRBV5-4 and TRBJ2-3, is ETGVTQSPTHLIKTRGQQVTLRCSSQSGHNTVSWYQQALGQGPQFIFQYYREEENGRGNFPPRFSGLQFPNYSSELNVNALELDDSALYLCASSLRGTDTQYFGPGTRLTVL.

This rearrangement joins TRBV12-2 to TRBJ2-1; TRBD2 is the table's D call and was not checked against the DNA. TRBV12-2 is recorded as a pseudogene. CDR3 length: 19 amino acids. The CDR3 protein is CASRLALTSHSGADNEQFF. The CDR3 bases are TGTGCAAGTCGCTTAGCGTTGACTAGCCATAGCGGGGCGGATAATGAGCAGTTCTTC.

The rearrangement uses TRBV5-8 and TRBJ1-1, with a possible D match to TRBD1 (6 bases). Germline V gene data show CDR1 as SGHTS and CDR2 as YDEGEE. The CDR3 contains 16 residues. V lost 3 bases to trimming and J lost 1 base, with 16 bases between them. Written as DNA, the CDR3 is TGTGCCAGCAGCTCCGGCCAGGGACACCCGAACACTGAAGCTTTCTTT. Translated, it gives CASSSGQGHPNTEAFF.